These T cell receptor beta chains were read from a single sample in a study of T cell responses to AZD1222 COVID-19 vaccine. Generated by immunoSEQ multiplex PCR, the TCRdb table keeps only in-frame clones and is missing some. The table records under 150,000 clones, 93% of them present only once. This sample comprised peripheral blood, obtained on day 0 of AZD1222 vaccination. The source is an adult in good health. Each CDR3 is given with its conserved first and last residue. A D gene is named only where the DNA matches it firmly. Not every row has a clone size; where given, it reads once, few, many or a size class.

TRBV7-8,TRBD1,TRBJ1-2,NA,14,CASSLGGTGGGYTF,TGTGCCAGCAGCTTAGGGGGGACAGGGGGAGGCTACACCTTC
TRBV9,NA,TRBJ2-3,NA,18,CASSYRPGAARGADTQYF,TGTGCCAGCAGCTATAGACCCGGGGCGGCACGAGGAGCAGATACGCAGTATTTT
TRBV14,NA,TRBJ1-5,NA,12,CASSQGYQPQHF,TGTGCCAGCAGCCAAGGTTATCAGCCCCAGCATTTT
TRBV5-4,NA,TRBJ2-5,NA,14,CASSLGGQGETQYF,TGTGCCAGCAGCTTGGGGGGGCAGGGGGAGACCCAGTACTTC
TRBV7-3,NA,TRBJ1-1,NA,14,CASSPAGGNTEAFF,TGTGCCAGCAGCCCGGCGGGGGGGAACACTGAAGCTTTCTTT
TRBV7-2,NA,TRBJ1-3,NA,17,CASSPSGLGFSGNTIYF,TGTGCCAGCAGCCCGAGTGGTCTCGGATTCTCTGGAAACACCATATATTTT
TRBV5-4,NA,TRBJ1-1,NA,14,CASSLGLGQAEAFF,TGTGCCAGCAGCTTGGGGTTGGGTCAAGCGGAAGCTTTCTTT
TRBV12-3/TRBV12-4,NA,TRBJ1-2,NA,13,CASSLTGSYGYTF,TGTGCCAGCAGTTTAACAGGGAGCTATGGCTACACCTTC
TRBV6-2/TRBV6-3,NA,TRBJ1-5,NA,14,CASSPEGSNQPQHF,TGTGCCAGCAGTCCCGAGGGGTCCAATCAGCCCCAGCATTTT
TRBV28,NA,TRBJ1-2,NA,13,CASNPTQNYGYTF,TGTGCCAGCAATCCAACCCAGAACTATGGCTACACCTTC
TRBV18,TRBD2,TRBJ2-1,once,18,CASSPFLTSGDSYNEQFF,TGTGCCAGCTCACCTTTCTTGACTAGCGGGGACTCCTACAATGAGCAGTTCTTC
TRBV3-1/TRBV3-2,NA,TRBJ2-1,once,15,CASSQGWGEDNEQFF,TGTGCCAGCAGCCAAGGGTGGGGGGAGGACAATGAGCAGTTCTTC
TRBV30,TRBD1,TRBJ1-2,once,11,CALMTGHGYTF,TGTGCCCTAATGACAGGGCATGGCTACACCTTC
TRBV5-4,NA,TRBJ1-4,NA,15,CASSPGQGRSEKLFF,TGTGCCAGCAGCCCAGGGCAGGGGCGGTCTGAAAAACTGTTTTTT
TRBV7-9,NA,TRBJ1-1,NA,14,CASSLGRANTEAFF,TGTGCCAGCAGCTTAGGCAGGGCGAACACTGAAGCTTTCTTT
TRBV24-1,NA,TRBJ1-4,NA,16,CATSDRLPGAGEKLFF,TGTGCCACCAGTGATCGCCTGCCAGGGGCGGGTGAAAAACTGTTTTTT
TRBV7-8,NA,TRBJ2-3,NA,12,CASSQTTDTQYF,TGTGCCAGCAGCCAGACCACAGATACGCAGTATTTT
TRBV19,NA,TRBJ1-2,NA,13,CASSQGRFFGYTF,TGTGCCAGTAGTCAGGGGCGCTTCTTTGGCTACACCTTC
TRBV18,TRBD2,TRBJ2-3,NA,16,CASSPRGRERTDTQYF,TGTGCCAGCTCTCCCCGCGGGCGGGAGCGAACAGATACGCAGTATTTT
TRBV3-1/TRBV3-2,TRBD1,TRBJ2-1,NA,13,CASSRGQGSEQFF,TGTGCCAGCAGCCGCGGACAGGGGAGTGAGCAGTTCTTC
TRBV3-1/TRBV3-2,TRBD2,TRBJ2-7,NA,15,CASSQVLAGVGEQYF,TGTGCCAGCAGCCAAGTCTTAGCGGGAGTAGGAGAGCAGTACTTC
TRBV12-5,TRBD1,TRBJ2-7,NA,16,CASGFSPRTGGYEQYF,TGTGCTAGTGGTTTTTCCCCTCGGACAGGGGGCTACGAGCAGTACTTC
TRBV3-1/TRBV3-2,NA,TRBJ2-5,NA,13,CASSDDIQETQYF,TGTGCCAGCAGCGACGATATACAAGAGACCCAGTACTTC
TRBV28,NA,TRBJ1-5,NA,12,CASSLQYQPQHF,TGTGCCAGCAGTTTACAGTATCAGCCCCAGCATTTT
TRBV6-2/TRBV6-3,NA,TRBJ2-7,NA,14,CASTPDPTTLEQYF,TGTGCCAGCACCCCAGACCCTACTACTTTGGAGCAGTACTTC
TRBV30,NA,TRBJ2-3,NA,14,CAWRIGGGRGTQYF,TGTGCCTGGAGGATTGGTGGGGGGAGAGGTACGCAGTATTTT
TRBV13,NA,TRBJ2-1,NA,16,CASSPRGASLQKEQFF,TGTGCCAGCAGCCCTCGGGGAGCTTCTCTACAAAAAGAGCAGTTCTTC
TRBV3-1/TRBV3-2,TRBD1,TRBJ1-2,NA,16,CASSQDEGGAGYGYTF,TGTGCCAGCAGCCAAGACGAAGGGGGCGCGGGTTATGGCTACACCTTC
TRBV7-2,NA,TRBJ1-2,NA,17,CASSLDRVVGFTYGYTF,TGTGCCAGCAGCTTAGATCGTGTAGTCGGGTTCACCTATGGCTACACCTTC
TRBV20-1,NA,TRBJ2-2,NA,14,CSASRDKNTGELFF,TGCAGTGCTAGTAGGGACAAGAACACCGGGGAGCTGTTTTTT
TRBV27,NA,TRBJ1-6,NA,13,CASGTGVNSPLHF,TGTGCCAGCGGAACCGGGGTTAATTCACCCCTCCACTTT
TRBV3-1/TRBV3-2,TRBD1,TRBJ2-7,NA,14,CASSQGSGGYEQYF,TGTGCCAGCAGCCAAGGCTCAGGGGGCTACGAGCAGTACTTC
TRBV13,NA,TRBJ1-1,NA,13,CASSQRGGPEAFF,TGTGCCAGCAGCCAGAGGGGGGGGCCTGAAGCTTTCTTT
TRBV4-3,TRBD1,TRBJ1-2,NA,14,CASSQDGTAWGYTF,TGCGCCAGCAGCCAAGATGGGACAGCCTGGGGCTACACCTTC
TRBV28,NA,TRBJ1-4,NA,15,CASSSPGLLNEKLFF,TGTGCCAGCAGTTCTCCGGGACTCCTAAATGAAAAACTGTTTTTT
TRBV27,NA,TRBJ1-2,few,14,CASSLTGTFKGYTF,TGTGCCAGCAGTTTAACCGGGACATTCAAAGGCTACACCTTC
TRBV5-4,NA,TRBJ1-4,once,16,CASSLEGVGTNEKLFF,TGTGCCAGCAGCTTGGAAGGGGTTGGGACTAATGAAAAACTGTTTTTT
TRBV2,NA,TRBJ1-1,NA,18,CASINGFFPGTAVTEAFF,TGTGCCAGCATAAATGGATTCTTCCCAGGGACGGCCGTCACTGAAGCTTTCTTT
TRBV29-1,NA,TRBJ1-2,once,12,CSALGHLNGYTF,TGCAGCGCCCTGGGACATTTAAATGGCTACACCTTC
TRBV6-5,NA,TRBJ2-3,NA,13,CASSKPNTDTQYF,TGTGCCAGCAGTAAACCGAACACAGATACGCAGTATTTT
TRBV30,NA,TRBJ1-1,NA,13,CAWSALPPTEAFF,TGTGCCTGGAGCGCCCTTCCCCCCACTGAAGCTTTCTTT
TRBV29-1,NA,TRBJ1-3,NA,15,CSVEDRASWGNTIYF,TGCAGCGTTGAAGATCGGGCCTCTTGGGGAAACACCATATATTTT